This TCR beta chain was sequenced for a study of OX40 agonist ivuxolimab in advanced cancers. Whole-study context: Three patients, one with hepatocellular carcinoma and two with cutaneous melanoma, achieved partial responses.

TCRdb keeps only in-frame clones here, not all; method: immunoSEQ multiplex PCR. The top ten hold approximately 0.39% of the sample, which has tens of thousands of clones, around 87% seen once. The CDR3 loop spans 13 amino acids. CDR1 and CDR2 (germline): MNHEY, SVGAGI. V lost 5 bases and J lost 1, with 8 bases in between. The genes are TRBV6-5 and TRBJ1-1; no reliable D call. The material was CD4+ or CD8+ T cells sorted from blood, obtained in a trial of the OX40 agonist ivuxolimab. The source of this sequence is an adult with an advanced solid tumor such as melanoma, head and neck, liver or kidney cancer. The CDR3 loop reads CASSELWNTEAFF. The CDR3 DNA is TGTGCCAGCAGTGAGCTGTGGAACACTGAAGCTTTCTTT.